Listed here are 14 T cell receptor beta chains from one sample, sequenced in a study of T cell repertoires in cytomegalovirus infection. One entry per CDR3 protein results from TCRdb running MiXCR on the reads. The sample holds around 530,000 distinct CDR3 sequences, approximately 25% seen once. Sequenced material: PBMCs. These TCRs come from a human donor in good health (CMV status not recorded). Some clones in this sample may be carry-over from other donors' samples.

The V and J genes are TRBV2 and TRBJ2-1, with TRBD1 as a possible D gene (5 bases). This CDR3 spans 15 amino acids. In germline, CDR1 is SNHLY, CDR2 FYNNEI. Trimming removed 7 bases at V and 0 bases at J, with 13 bases between. DNA of the CDR3: TGTGCCAGCAATCCGACAGCGAGCTCCTACAATGAGCAGTTCTTC. Amino acid sequence: CASNPTASSYNEQFF.

This clonotype was observed a few times. This rearrangement joins TRBV6-6 to TRBJ2-7; 14 bases map to TRBD2. From germline, CDR1 is MNHNY and CDR2 SVGAGI (reference sequence). The CDR3 consists of 15 residues. The V and J ends lost 6 bases and 6 bases, in that order; junction bases with no gene match: 7. CDR3 in amino acids: CASSWGTSGRAEQYV. In DNA form, the CDR3 reads TGTGCCAGCAGCTGGGGGACTAGCGGGAGAGCCGAGCAGTACGTC.

The rearrangement joins TRBV11-1 to TRBJ2-7; tentative D call: TRBD2 (6 bases). Germline CDR1 reads SGHAT; CDR2 reads FQDESV (reference sequence). CDR3 length: 15 amino acids. V shed 1 base and J shed 4 bases, with 14 bases lying between them. CDR3 amino acids: CASSLVLGRGYEQYF. The CDR3 region has the DNA TGTGCCAGCAGCTTAGTACTGGGACGGGGGTACGAGCAGTACTTC.

In this sample, this clonotype turned up a few times. The gene calls are TRBV2 and TRBJ2-2; D may be TRBD2 (6 bases). The germline V and J ends were trimmed by 9 bases and 4 bases, with 12 bases remaining between them. The CDR3 totals 13 residues. Germline V gives CDR1 SNHLY, CDR2 FYNNEI. The chain's CDR3 is CASGGFLTGELFF. The CDR3 DNA sequence: TGTGCCAGTGGGGGGTTTCTCACCGGGGAGCTGTTTTTT. The whole variable domain, filled in from reference TRBV2 and TRBJ2-2, reads EPEVTQTPSHQVTQMGQEVILRCVPISNHLYFYWYRQILGQKVEFLVSFYNNEISEKSEIFDDQFSVERPDGSNFTLKIRSTKLEDSAMYFCASGGFLTGELFFGEGSRLTVL.

The chain joins TRBV7-2 to TRBJ2-7; D uncertain. Trimming pared 4 bases from V and 0 bases from J, leaving 19 bases between. Germline CDR1 and CDR2: SGHTA and FQGNSA. This CDR3 is built from 17 residues. Here the CDR3 reads CASSSFGPNFTSYEQYV. CDR3 DNA sequence: TGTGCCAGCAGCTCTTTCGGGCCCAATTTTACCTCCTACGAGCAGTACGTC.

A single count supports this clonotype. The chain links TRBV3-1 to TRBJ1-1; D uncertain. CDR3 length: 12 amino acids. Germline V gives CDR1 LGHDT, CDR2 YNNKEL (reference sequence). Between the trimmed V and J ends, which lost 4 bases and 11 bases, there was a span of 14 bases. For the CDR3, the DNA is TGTGCCAGCAGCCCCGACTCTGGGATGGCTTTCTTT. Its protein product is CASSPDSGMAFF.

The chain employs TRBV19 and TRBJ2-5; D assignment may be TRBD1 or TRBD2 (6 bases each). The length of the CDR3 is 14 residues. Trimming took off 4 bases at V and 3 bases at J, with 12 bases between the two ends. Germline V gene sequence: CDR1 LNHDA, CDR2 SQIVND (reference sequence). CDR3 in DNA: TGTGCCAGTAGTACCGGGGGACAAGAAGAGACCCAGTACTTC. Translating it yields CASSTGGQEETQYF.

This rearrangement joins TRBV15 to TRBJ2-7; 8 bases fit TRBD1. V was clipped by 1 base and J by 4 bases; unmatched bases: 9. The CDR3 sequence is 16 residues long. Germline loops: CDR1 LNHNV, CDR2 YYDKDF (reference sequence). The DNA for the CDR3 is TGTGCCACCAGCAGAGTCGGGTCAGGGGGCGCGTACGAGCAGTACTTC. The encoded protein is CATSRVGSGGAYEQYF.

There are a few counts of this clonotype. The chain employs TRBV11-3 and TRBJ2-5; D may be TRBD2 (6 bases). CDR3 length equals 15 residues. Trimming took 6 bases from V and 5 from J, leaving 19 bases between them. Germline values: CDR1 SGHNT, CDR2 YENEEA. The CDR3 protein is CASSSKMTRRETQYF. In DNA, the CDR3 is TGTGCCAGCAGTTCAAAAATGACTAGACGGGAGACCCAGTACTTC. The whole variable domain, filled in from reference TRBV11-3 and TRBJ2-5, reads EAGVVQSPRYKIIEKKQPVAFWCNPISGHNTLYWYLQNLGQGPELLIRYENEEAVDDSQLPKDRFSAERLKGVDSTLKIQPAELGDSAVYLCASSSKMTRRETQYFGPGTRLLVL.

V usage is TRBV5-1 and J usage is TRBJ2-2; D could derive from TRBD1 or TRBD2 (5 bases each). The CDR3 totals 15 residues. CDR1 SGHRS and CDR2 YFSETQ come from the germline V gene. V gave up 4 bases and J gave up 3 bases, with 13 bases separating them. The DNA for the CDR3 is TGCGCCAGCAGCCCGAGACTGGGGGACACCGGGGAGCTGTTTTTT. This codes for CASSPRLGDTGELFF.

The rearrangement links TRBV4-1 to TRBJ2-7, with D possibly TRBD1 on 6 matching bases. V lost 1 base to trimming and J lost 5 bases, with 9 bases between them. This CDR3 contains 13 residues. Germline lookup yields CDR1 MGHRA and CDR2 YSYEKL. For the CDR3, the DNA is TGCGCCAGCAGCCAAGTGTCAGGGGACGAGCAGTACTTC. Translated: CASSQVSGDEQYF.

This clonotype was seen only a few times. The chain is built from TRBV7-9 and TRBJ1-1, with a tentative D call TRBD1 (6 bases). Germline V gene lookup returns CDR1 SEHNR and CDR2 FQNEAQ (reference sequence). The CDR3 extends over 14 amino acids. Deletions cut 5 bases from V and 2 bases from J, with 12 bases between. The CDR3 is CASSTGDTNTEAFF. As DNA, the CDR3 is TGTGCCAGCAGCACGGGGGACACCAACACTGAAGCTTTCTTT.

This clonotype has a handful of counts. V usage is TRBV6-5 and J usage is TRBJ2-1; 11 bases map to TRBD2. This CDR3 region has 17 residues. V lost 0 bases to trimming and J lost 0 bases; unmatched junction nucleotides: 1. Germline values: CDR1 MNHEY, CDR2 SVGAGI. CDR3 sequence: CASSYSGLAASYNEQFF. CDR3 coding DNA: TGTGCCAGCAGTTACTCGGGACTAGCGGCCTCCTACAATGAGCAGTTCTTC.

A few counts support this clonotype. DNA for the CDR3: TGCAGCGTAGATGACAGAAGTTTACAGGGCACTGAAGCTTTCTTT. This sequence encodes CSVDDRSLQGTEAFF. This chain links TRBV29-1 with TRBJ1-1, with D perhaps TRBD1 (6 bases). Germline values: CDR1 SQVTM, CDR2 ANQGSEA. V lost 6 bases, J lost 4 bases, and 21 bases lay in between. The CDR3 covers 15 residues. The full variable domain, with the rest looked up from reference TRBV29-1 and TRBJ1-1, is SAVISQKPSRDICQRGTSLTIQCQVDSQVTMMFWYRQQPGQSLTLIATANQGSEATYESGFVIDKFPISRPNLTFSTLTVSNMSPEDSSIYLCSVDDRSLQGTEAFFGQGTRLTVV.